This T cell receptor (beta chain) was identified during a study of monozygotic twins with inflammatory bowel disease (dated by TCRdb to about 2019). With regard to the full study: In total, about 28 monozygotic twin pairs made up the full study: 19 Danish pairs, all IBD-discordant, plus nine German pairs, of which four were IBD-concordant and five were IBD-discordant. Each individual had, on average, about 151 000 unique TCRalpha sequences and 181 000 unique TCRbeta sequences available for analysis. Disease-associated traits were sought mainly through comparisons between IBD patients and their genetically identical healthy co-twins within discordant pairs.

The investigation overall reported the following: No single strong signal or clonotype linked to IBD turned up in the results, so the idea that one exists was not supported. Different T cell subtypes could not be distinguished in the analysis. IBD patients shared fewer clonotypes with other individuals than healthy twins did, most markedly in patients showing signs of disease activity. Differing immunosuppressive treatments among patients may have added background noise and inter-individual variability to the repertoires. Measured by the inverse Simpson index, TCRbeta repertoire diversity was lower in IBD patients than in their healthy co-twins. Repertoire similarity did not differ between concordant and discordant twins, possibly due to limited statistical power.

Based on the germline V gene (reference sequence), the CDR1 and CDR2 sequences are MNHEY and SMNVEV. The CDR3 starts with the cysteine, ends with the phenylalanine, and has 14 residues. The DNA sequence is not available. A word on this clonotype: This receptor's antigen is unknown.

The method behind the library was 5' RACE. The input for every TCR library was around 4,000 ng of total RNA. For each sample, cDNA was synthesized in eight separate reactions using SMARTScribe reverse transcriptase. During cDNA synthesis, template switching introduced unique molecular identifiers that contained a 6-nucleotide sample barcode. TCRalpha and TCRbeta cDNA was amplified in two nested PCRs of roughly 16 and 10 cycles, and bead purification was carried out after each PCR. Before amplification, cDNA was treated with uracil DNA-glycosylase and purified using the QIAquick PCR purification kit. In the second PCR, Illumina TruSeq-compatible adapters and sample-specific barcodes were added. Library quality and concentration were checked on TapeStation and Qubit, and libraries were pooled at around 4.7 ng each. Sequencing of pooled libraries was carried out on an Illumina HiSeq2500 single-index Rapid Run using 2 x 100 bp reads and custom sequencing primers. The source study handled its data this way. MiGEC version 1.2.6 was used for UMI-based consensus assembly, which corrected PCR and sequencing errors. V(D)J alignment, clonotype assembly and CDR3 extraction were performed with MiXCR version 2.1.1. Normalisation of gene usage, clonotype sharing and MAIT/NKT TCR abundance was achieved by analysing the top 1000, 10 000 and 20 000 clonotypes per sample. Diversity was computed as the inverse Simpson index with the vegan R package after downsampling to 27 000 UMIs. Paired Mann-Whitney U tests were applied to discordant twin pairs, with Benjamini-Hochberg correction for multiple testing. Once TCRdb had reprocessed the reads, it stored one entry per CDR3 protein sequence and supplied no DNA. The V and J calls, along with clone size, are taken from TCRdb and not from the paper's own processing. The sample's clone listing holds approximately 160,000 distinct CDR3 sequences. The top ten constitute less than 8% of the sample.

From each donor, an approximately 2.3 ml peripheral blood sample was collected into PAXgene tubes and kept at -80 degrees C. Without T cell sorting, total RNA was isolated from whole blood using the PAXgene blood miRNA kit on an automated QIAcube. Peripheral blood from monozygotic twin pairs, either concordant or discordant for inflammatory bowel disease, underwent deep TCRalpha and TCRbeta repertoire profiling that used unique molecular barcoding. Smoking habits were recorded for all twin pairs, and each individual was classified as a current, former or never smoker. This receptor chain uses TRBV27 and TRBJ2-1; the TCRdb call, TRBD2, lacks DNA for checking. Sequenced material: blood. The receptor was isolated from a human donor with ulcerative colitis or Crohn's disease, or a healthy co-twin of an affected twin (not recorded which). The CDR3 protein: CASRRAGSYNEQFF.